Sequencing of this TCR beta chain was carried out in a study of blood T cell repertoires in COVID-19. Study details: T cells, B-cell-depleted T cells, or PBMCs supplied cDNA or gDNA.

Trimming removed 6 bases from V and 7 bases from J, with 16 bases in between. Germline V gives CDR1 GTSNPN, CDR2 SVGIG (reference sequence). This CDR3 has 12 amino acids. Clones were read by immunoSEQ multiplex PCR, and TCRdb kept only the in-frame ones, dropping some. The sample shows about 360,000 clones, about 88% of them seen only once. The sample comprised peripheral blood. The clonotype was recovered from a woman aged 55-70 years with COVID-19, enrolled during active disease. The V and J genes are TRBV30 and TRBJ2-7; D may be TRBD1 (5 bases). The CDR3 loop reads CACHISSGEQYF. The CDR3 DNA reads TGTGCCTGCCACATCTCCTCAGGGGAGCAGTACTTC.